This T cell receptor (beta chain) was recovered during a study of T cells after yellow fever vaccination. Study-level background: The authors prepared low-cell-number fractions using SMART-Seq v4 Ultra Low Input. Study conclusions and caveats: Clonotypes appearing in both CD4 and CD8 compartments existed, and their share was small. The study re-detected most primary-vaccination clones after the booster (approximately 96% CD4, 88% CD8).

This clonotype was counted between two and nine times. Its specificity is not known. The authors made TCR cDNA by 5'RACE template switching, adding a universal primer site and UMIs. MiXCR, run by TCRdb on the 5' RACE reads, gives a single entry per CDR3 protein. The sample includes around 250,000 distinct CDR3 sequences, 6.9% of them seen just once. The germline CDR1 and CDR2 sequences are LNHDA and SQIVND (reference sequence). V shed 4 bases and J 2 bases; nucleotides not matched to a gene: 7. CDR3 size: 16 residues. This chain links TRBV19 with TRBJ2-3; TRBD1 matches at 9 bases. The receptor's source is a man younger than 45 who received the YFV17D yellow fever vaccine. The starting material was CD4+ T cells sorted from PBMCs, obtained 15 days after the yellow fever booster vaccination. The CDR3 spells CASSNSGDRVTDTQYF. The CDR3 bases are TGTGCCAGTAGTAATTCCGGGGACAGGGTCACAGATACGCAGTATTTT.